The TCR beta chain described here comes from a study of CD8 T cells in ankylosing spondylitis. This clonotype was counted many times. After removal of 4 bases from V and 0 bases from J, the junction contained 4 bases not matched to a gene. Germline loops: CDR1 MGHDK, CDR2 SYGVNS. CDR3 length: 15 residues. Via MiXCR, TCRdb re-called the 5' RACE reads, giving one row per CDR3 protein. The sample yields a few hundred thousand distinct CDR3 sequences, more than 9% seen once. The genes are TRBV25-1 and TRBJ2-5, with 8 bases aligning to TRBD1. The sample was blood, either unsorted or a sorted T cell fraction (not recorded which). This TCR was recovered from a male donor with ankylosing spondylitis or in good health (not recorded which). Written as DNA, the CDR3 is TGTGCCAGCAGTGCCTCACAGGGGGACCAAGAGACCCAGTACTTC. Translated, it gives CASSASQGDQETQYF.